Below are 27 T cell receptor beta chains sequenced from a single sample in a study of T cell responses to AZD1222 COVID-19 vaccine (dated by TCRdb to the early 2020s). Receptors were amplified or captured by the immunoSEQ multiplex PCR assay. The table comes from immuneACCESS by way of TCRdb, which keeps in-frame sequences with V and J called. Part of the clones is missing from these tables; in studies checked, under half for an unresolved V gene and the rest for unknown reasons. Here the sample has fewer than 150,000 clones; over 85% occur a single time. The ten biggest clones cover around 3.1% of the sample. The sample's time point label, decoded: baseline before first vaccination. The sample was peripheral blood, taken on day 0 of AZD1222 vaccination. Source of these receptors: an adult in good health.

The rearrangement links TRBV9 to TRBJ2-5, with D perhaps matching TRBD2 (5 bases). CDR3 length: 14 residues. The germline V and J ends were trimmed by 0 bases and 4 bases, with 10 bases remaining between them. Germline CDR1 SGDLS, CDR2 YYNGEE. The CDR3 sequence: CASSVDAGVETQYF. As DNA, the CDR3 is TGTGCCAGCAGCGTAGATGCCGGGGTAGAGACCCAGTACTTC.

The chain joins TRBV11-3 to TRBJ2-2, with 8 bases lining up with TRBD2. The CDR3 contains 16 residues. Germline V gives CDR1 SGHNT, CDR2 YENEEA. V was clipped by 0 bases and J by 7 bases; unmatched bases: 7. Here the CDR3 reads CASSLDPGGPSGELFF. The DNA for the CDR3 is TGTGCCAGCAGCTTAGACCCGGGAGGGCCGAGCGGGGAGCTGTTTTTT.

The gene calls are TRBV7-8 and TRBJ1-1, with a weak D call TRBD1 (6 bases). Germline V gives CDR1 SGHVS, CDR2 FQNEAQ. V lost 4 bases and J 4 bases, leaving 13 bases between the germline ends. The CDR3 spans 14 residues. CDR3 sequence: CASSSGGRSTEAFF. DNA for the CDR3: TGTGCCAGCAGCTCGGGGGGGCGGAGCACTGAAGCTTTCTTT.

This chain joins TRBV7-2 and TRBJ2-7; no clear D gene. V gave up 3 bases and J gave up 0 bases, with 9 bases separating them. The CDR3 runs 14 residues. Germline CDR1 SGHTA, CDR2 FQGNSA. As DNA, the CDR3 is TGTGCCAGCAGCTTTTCGACACACTCCTACGAGCAGTACTTC. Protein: CASSFSTHSYEQYF.

CDR3 sequence: CASSLSQDRGRGYTF. The DNA for the CDR3 is TGCGCCAGCAGCTTGAGTCAGGACAGGGGACGCGGCTACACCTTC. The chain carries TRBV5-1 and TRBJ1-2; 9 nucleotides line up with TRBD1. V gave up 1 base and J gave up 8 bases; unmatched junction bases: 9. The CDR3 is 15 residues long. Germline assignment: CDR1 SGHRS and CDR2 YFSETQ.

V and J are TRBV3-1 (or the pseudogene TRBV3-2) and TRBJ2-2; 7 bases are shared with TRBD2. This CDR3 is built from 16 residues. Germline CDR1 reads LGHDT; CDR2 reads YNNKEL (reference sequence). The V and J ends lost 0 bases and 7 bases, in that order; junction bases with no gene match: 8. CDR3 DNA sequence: TGTGCCAGCAGCCAAGATTACGAGACTAGCATCGGGGAGCTGTTTTTT. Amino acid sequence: CASSQDYETSIGELFF.

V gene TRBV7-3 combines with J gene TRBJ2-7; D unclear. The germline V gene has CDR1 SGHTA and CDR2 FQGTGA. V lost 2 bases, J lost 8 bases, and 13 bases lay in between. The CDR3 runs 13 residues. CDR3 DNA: TGTGCCAGCAGCTTAGGCCCCGCTAGGAAGCAGTACTTC. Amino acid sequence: CASSLGPARKQYF.

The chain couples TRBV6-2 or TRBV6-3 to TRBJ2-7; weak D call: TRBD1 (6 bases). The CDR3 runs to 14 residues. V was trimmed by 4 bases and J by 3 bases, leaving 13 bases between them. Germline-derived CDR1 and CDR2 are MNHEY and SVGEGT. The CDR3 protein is CASSLVGGRYEQYF. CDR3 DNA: TGTGCCAGCAGTTTGGTAGGGGGTCGCTACGAGCAGTACTTC.

CDR3 amino acids: CASSEMTGFGNTIYF. The CDR3 DNA is TGTGCCAGCAGTGAAATGACAGGGTTCGGAAACACCATATATTTT. The chain links TRBV2 to TRBJ1-3; TRBD1 agrees at 7 bases. V was pared by 2 bases and J by 4 bases, with 5 bases of the junction left unmatched. Germline values: CDR1 SNHLY, CDR2 FYNNEI. CDR3 length: 15 amino acids.

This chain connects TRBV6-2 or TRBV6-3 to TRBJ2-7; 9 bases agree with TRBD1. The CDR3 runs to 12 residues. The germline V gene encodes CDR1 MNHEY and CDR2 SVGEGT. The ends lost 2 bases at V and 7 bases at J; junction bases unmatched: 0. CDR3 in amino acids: CASSYDRGEQYF. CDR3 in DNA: TGTGCCAGCAGTTACGACAGGGGGGAGCAGTACTTC.

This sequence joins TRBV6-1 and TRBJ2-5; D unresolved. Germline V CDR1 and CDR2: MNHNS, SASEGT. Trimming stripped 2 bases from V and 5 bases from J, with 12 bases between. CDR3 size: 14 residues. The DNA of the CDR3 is TGTGCCAGCAGTGAAACCTGGGCCACCGAGACCCAGTACTTC. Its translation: CASSETWATETQYF.

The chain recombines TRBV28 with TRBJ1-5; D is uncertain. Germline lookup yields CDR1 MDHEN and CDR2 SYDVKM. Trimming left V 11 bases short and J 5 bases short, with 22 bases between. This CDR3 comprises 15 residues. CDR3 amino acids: CASTLSGEGDQPQHF. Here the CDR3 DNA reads TGTGCCTCCACCCTCTCCGGGGAAGGCGATCAGCCCCAGCATTTT.

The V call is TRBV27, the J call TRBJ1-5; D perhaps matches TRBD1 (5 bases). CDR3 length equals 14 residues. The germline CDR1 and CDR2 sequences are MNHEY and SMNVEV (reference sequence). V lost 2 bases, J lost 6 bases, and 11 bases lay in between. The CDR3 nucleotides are TGTGCCAGCAGTTTAGAGAGGGGTGGTCAGCCCCAGCATTTT. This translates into CASSLERGGQPQHF.

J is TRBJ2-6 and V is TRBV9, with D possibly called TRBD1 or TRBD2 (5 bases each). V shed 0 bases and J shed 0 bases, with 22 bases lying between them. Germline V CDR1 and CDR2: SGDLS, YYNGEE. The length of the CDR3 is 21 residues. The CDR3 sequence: CASSVGGAWRRTSSGANVLTF. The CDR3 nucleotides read TGTGCCAGCAGCGTAGGAGGGGCTTGGAGGAGAACGAGCTCTGGGGCCAACGTCCTGACTTTC. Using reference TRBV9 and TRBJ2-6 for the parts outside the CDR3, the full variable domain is DSGVTQTPKHLITATGQRVTLRCSPRSGDLSVYWYQQSLDQGLQFLIQYYNGEERAKGNILERFSAQQFPDLHSELNLSSLELGDSALYFCASSVGGAWRRTSSGANVLTFGAGSRLTVL.

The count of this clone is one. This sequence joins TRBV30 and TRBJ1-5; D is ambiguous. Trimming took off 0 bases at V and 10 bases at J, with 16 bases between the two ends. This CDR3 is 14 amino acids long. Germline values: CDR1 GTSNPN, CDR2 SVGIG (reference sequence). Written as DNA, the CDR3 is TGTGCCTGGAGTGTACGGCAGGCCTGGCTCCCCCAGCATTTT. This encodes CAWSVRQAWLPQHF.

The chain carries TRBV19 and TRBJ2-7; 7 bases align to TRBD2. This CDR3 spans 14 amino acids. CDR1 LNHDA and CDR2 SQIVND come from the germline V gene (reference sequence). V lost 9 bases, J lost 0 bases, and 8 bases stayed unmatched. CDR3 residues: CASSPQRDSYEQYF. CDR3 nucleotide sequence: TGTGCCAGCTCCCCCCAGCGGGACTCCTACGAGCAGTACTTC.

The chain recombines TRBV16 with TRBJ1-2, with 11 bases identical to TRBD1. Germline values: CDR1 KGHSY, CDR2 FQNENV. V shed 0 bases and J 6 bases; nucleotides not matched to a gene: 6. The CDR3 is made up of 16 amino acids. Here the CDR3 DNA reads TGTGCCAGCAGCCAATCGATAAGGACAGGGGGCGATGGCTACACCTTC. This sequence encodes CASSQSIRTGGDGYTF.

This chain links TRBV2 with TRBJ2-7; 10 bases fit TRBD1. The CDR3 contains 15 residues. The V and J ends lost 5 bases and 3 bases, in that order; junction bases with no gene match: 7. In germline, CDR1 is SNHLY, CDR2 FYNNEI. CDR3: CASSWGTGEIYEQYF. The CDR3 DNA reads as TGTGCCAGCAGTTGGGGGACAGGGGAGATCTACGAGCAGTACTTC.

CDR3 DNA sequence: TGCAGTGCTAGTTCGACAGGGGCCGCAGAAGAGACCCAGTACTTC. Translating gives CSASSTGAAEETQYF. The V gene is TRBV20-1, the J gene TRBJ2-5, with TRBD1 identical over 8 bases. Germline-derived CDR1 and CDR2 are DFQATT and SNEGSKA (reference sequence). The J segment lost 3 bases and the V segment lost 3 bases, leaving 9 bases of the junction unmatched. The CDR3 runs 15 residues.

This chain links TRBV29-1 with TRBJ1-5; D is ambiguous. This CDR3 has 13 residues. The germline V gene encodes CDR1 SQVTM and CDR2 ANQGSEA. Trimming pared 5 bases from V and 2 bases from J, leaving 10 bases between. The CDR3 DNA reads TGCAGCGTTCATATTGGGGGCAATCAGCCCCAGCATTTT. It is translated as CSVHIGGNQPQHF.

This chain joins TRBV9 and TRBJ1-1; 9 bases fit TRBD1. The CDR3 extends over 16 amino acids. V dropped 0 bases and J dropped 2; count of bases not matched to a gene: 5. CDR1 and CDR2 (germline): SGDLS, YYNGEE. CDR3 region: CASSVVGQGTNTEAFF. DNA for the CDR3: TGTGCCAGCAGCGTAGTCGGACAGGGGACCAACACTGAAGCTTTCTTT. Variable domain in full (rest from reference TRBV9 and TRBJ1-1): DSGVTQTPKHLITATGQRVTLRCSPRSGDLSVYWYQQSLDQGLQFLIQYYNGEERAKGNILERFSAQQFPDLHSELNLSSLELGDSALYFCASSVVGQGTNTEAFFGQGTRLTVV.

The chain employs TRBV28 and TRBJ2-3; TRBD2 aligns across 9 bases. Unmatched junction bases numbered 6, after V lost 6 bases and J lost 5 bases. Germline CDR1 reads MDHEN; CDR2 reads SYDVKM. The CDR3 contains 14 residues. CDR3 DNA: TGTGCCAGCAGCCCTAGCGGGATAAGAGATACGCAGTATTTT. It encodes CASSPSGIRDTQYF.

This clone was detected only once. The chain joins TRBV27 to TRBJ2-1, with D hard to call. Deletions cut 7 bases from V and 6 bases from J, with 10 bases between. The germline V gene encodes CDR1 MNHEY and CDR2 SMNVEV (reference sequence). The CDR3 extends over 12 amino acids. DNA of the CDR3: TGTGCCAGCACTGGGCGCTTCAATGAGCAGTTCTTC. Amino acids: CASTGRFNEQFF.

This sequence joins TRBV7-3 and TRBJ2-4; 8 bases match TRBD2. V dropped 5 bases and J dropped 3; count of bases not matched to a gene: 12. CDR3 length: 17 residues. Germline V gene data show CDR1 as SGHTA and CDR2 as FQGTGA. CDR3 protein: CASSKGISGIDKNIQYF. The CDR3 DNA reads TGTGCCAGCAGCAAGGGCATTAGCGGGATTGACAAAAACATTCAGTACTTC.

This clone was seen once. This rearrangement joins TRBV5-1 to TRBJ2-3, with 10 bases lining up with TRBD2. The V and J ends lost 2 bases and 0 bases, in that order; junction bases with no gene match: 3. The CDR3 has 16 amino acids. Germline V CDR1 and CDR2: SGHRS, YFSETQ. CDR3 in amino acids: CASSFTSGDSTDTQYF. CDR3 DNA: TGCGCCAGCAGCTTCACTAGCGGGGATAGCACAGATACGCAGTATTTT.

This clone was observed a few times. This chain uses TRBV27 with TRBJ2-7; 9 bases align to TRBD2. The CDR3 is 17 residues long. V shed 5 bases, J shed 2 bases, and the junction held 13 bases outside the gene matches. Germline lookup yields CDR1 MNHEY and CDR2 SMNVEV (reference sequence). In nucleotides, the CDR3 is TGTGCCAGCAGTAAACAATGGGGACTAGCAGGTCCCTACGAGCAGTACTTC. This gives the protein CASSKQWGLAGPYEQYF.

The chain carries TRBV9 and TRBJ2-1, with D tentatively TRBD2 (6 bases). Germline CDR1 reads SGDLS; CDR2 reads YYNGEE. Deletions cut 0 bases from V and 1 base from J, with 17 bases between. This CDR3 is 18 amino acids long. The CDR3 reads CASSVVSGLTKSYNEQFF. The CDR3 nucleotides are TGTGCCAGCAGCGTAGTTAGCGGCCTAACCAAATCCTACAATGAGCAGTTCTTC.